Listed here is a single T cell receptor beta chain. Its target is not known. Positively selected for CCR7, the CD45RO-negative cells used as naive CD8 cells excluded terminally differentiated effector memory CD45RA+ cells. Caucasian adults residing in Nashville, Tennessee made up all the donors. Method: immunoSEQ multiplex PCR; TCRdb's copy keeps in-frame clones and lacks some. This table holds 550,000 to 750,000 clones, around 95% found once. The sample belongs to a study of shared clonotypes between healthy human individuals. Overall study results and limits: The authors sampled blood alone, and tissue repertoires likely differ. Relative to clonotypes present in all four donors, those not shared had lower generation probabilities.

From germline, CDR1 is SGHDT and CDR2 YYEEEE. This CDR3 has 13 amino acids. V lost 2 bases to trimming and J lost 10 bases, with 13 bases between them. This receptor was identified in a woman aged 30 to 39 in good health. Sequencing was done on a sample of naive CD8+ T cells sorted from blood. The chain employs TRBV5-6 and TRBJ2-1, with D perhaps assigned TRBD1 or TRBD2 (5 bases each). The CDR3 coding sequence is TGTGCCAGCAGCTTTGGGACGGTAGGAGAGCAGTTCTTC. Residues: CASSFGTVGEQFF.